This T cell receptor beta chain was sequenced during a study of T cells in Graves' hyperthyroidism and ophthalmopathy. Graves' hyperthyroidism was deemed stable absent ophthalmopathy progression within 18 months. Uncontrolled infection, other autoimmune disease, pregnancy and lactation each barred patients from inclusion. Diagnosis relied on clinical symptoms, serum thyroxine and TRAb, thyroid ultrasound and orbital computed tomography. The CDR3 regions of TCR beta were amplified from RNA transcripts. With the HTBI primer set, the TCR CDR3 went through a first round of RT-PCR. MiXCR, run by TCRdb on the multiplex PCR reads, gives a single entry per CDR3 protein. The data show some 500,000 distinct CDR3 sequences, 14% seen once. Whole-study results and caveats: Researchers found most expanded thyroid clonotypes above 0.001 in blood as well.

This clonotype has a count of ten or more. The antigen is unknown. The CDR3 consists of 14 residues. Per germline, CDR1 SGHAT and CDR2 FQNNGV. V was shortened by 1 base and J by 2 bases, with 9 bases between the two germline ends. The sequence was collected from a young woman with Graves' hyperthyroidism. This chain uses TRBV11-2 with TRBJ2-7; D perhaps matches TRBD2 (5 bases). The sample was blood. The CDR3 protein is CASSLGPGTYEQYF. DNA for the CDR3: TGTGCCAGCAGCTTAGGCCCGGGGACCTACGAGCAGTACTTC.